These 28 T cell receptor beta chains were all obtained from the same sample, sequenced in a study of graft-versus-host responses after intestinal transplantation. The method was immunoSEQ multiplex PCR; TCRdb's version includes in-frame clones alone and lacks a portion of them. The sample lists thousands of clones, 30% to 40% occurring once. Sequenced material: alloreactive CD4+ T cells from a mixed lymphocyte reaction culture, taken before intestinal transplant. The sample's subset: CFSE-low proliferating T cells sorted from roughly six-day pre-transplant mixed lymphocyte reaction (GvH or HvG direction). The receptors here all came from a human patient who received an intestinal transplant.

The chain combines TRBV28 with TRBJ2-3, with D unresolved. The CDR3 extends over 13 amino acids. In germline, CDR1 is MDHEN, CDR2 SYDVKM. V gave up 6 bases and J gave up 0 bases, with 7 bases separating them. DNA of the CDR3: TGTGCCAGCAGGGTTCTAAGCACAGATACGCAGTATTTT. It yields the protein CASRVLSTDTQYF.

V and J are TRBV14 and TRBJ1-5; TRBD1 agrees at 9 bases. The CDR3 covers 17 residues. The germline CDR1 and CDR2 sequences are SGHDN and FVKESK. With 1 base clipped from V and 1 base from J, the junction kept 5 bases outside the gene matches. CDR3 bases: TGTGCCAGCAGCCAAGGGGCGGGACAGGGCAGCAATCAGCCCCAGCATTTT. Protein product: CASSQGAGQGSNQPQHF.

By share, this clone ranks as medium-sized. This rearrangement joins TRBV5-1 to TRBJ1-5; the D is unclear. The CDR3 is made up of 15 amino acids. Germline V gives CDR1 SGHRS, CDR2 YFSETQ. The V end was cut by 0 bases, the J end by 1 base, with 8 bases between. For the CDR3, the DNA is TGCGCCAGCAGCTTGGGGGCCTCGAGCAATCAGCCCCAGCATTTT. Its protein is CASSLGASSNQPQHF.

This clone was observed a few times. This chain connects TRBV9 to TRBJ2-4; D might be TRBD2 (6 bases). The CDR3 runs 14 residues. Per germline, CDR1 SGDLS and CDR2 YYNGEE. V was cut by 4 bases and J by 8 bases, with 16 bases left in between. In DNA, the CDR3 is TGTGCCAGCAGCCCTAGAGGAGGCGGGGACATTCAGTACTTC. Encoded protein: CASSPRGGGDIQYF.

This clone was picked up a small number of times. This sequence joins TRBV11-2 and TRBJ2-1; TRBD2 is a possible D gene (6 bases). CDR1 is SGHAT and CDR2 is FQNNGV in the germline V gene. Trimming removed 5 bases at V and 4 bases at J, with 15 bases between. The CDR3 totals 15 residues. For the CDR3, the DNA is TGTGCCAGCAGCCCCGGGATAGCGGAATACAATGAGCAGTTCTTC. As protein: CASSPGIAEYNEQFF.

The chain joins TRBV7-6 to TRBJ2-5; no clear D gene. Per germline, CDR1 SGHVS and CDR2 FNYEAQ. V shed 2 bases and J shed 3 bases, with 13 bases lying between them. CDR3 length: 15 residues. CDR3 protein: CASSLFELQKETQYF. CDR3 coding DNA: TGTGCCAGCAGCTTATTCGAGTTACAGAAAGAGACCCAGTACTTC.

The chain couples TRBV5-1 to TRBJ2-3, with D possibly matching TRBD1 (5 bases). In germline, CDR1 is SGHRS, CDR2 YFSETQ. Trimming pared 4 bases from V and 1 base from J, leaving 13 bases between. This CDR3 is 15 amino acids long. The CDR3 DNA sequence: TGCGCCAGCAGCATCCAGGGAACTCGCACAGATACGCAGTATTTT. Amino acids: CASSIQGTRTDTQYF.

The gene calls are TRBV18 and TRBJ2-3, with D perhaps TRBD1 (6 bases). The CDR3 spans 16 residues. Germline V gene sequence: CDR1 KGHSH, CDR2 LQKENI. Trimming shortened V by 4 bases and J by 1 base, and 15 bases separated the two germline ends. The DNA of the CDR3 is TGTGCCAGCTCACGCAACAGGGTAGGGGGCACAGATACGCAGTATTTT. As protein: CASSRNRVGGTDTQYF.

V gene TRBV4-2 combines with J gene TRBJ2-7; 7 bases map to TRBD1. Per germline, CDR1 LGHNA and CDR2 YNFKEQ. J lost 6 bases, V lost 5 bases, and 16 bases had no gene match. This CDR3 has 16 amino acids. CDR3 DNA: TGTGCCAGCAGCTTGGAACCGACAGGGAAGGTTGGCGAGCAGTACTTC. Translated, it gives CASSLEPTGKVGEQYF.

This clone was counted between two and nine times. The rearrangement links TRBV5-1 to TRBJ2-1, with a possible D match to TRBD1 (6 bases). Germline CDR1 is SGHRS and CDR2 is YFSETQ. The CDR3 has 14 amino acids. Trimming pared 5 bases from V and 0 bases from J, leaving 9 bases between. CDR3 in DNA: TGCGCCAGCAGTCAGGGGAGCTCCTACAATGAGCAGTTCTTC. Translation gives CASSQGSSYNEQFF.

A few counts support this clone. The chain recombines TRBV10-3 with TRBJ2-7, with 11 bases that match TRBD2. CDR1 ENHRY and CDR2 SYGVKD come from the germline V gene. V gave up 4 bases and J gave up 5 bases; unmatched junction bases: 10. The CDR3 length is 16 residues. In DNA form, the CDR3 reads TGTGCCATCAGTGTCCGAACTAGCGGGAGTGGCAACGAGCAGTACTTC. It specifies CAISVRTSGSGNEQYF.

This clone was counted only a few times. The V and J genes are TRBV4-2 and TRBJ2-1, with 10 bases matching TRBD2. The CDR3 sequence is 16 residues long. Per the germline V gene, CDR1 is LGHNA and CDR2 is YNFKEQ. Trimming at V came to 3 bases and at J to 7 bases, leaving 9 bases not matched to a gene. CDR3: CASSHPSASGRNEQFF. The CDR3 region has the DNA TGTGCCAGCAGCCACCCTTCGGCTAGCGGGAGAAATGAGCAGTTCTTC.

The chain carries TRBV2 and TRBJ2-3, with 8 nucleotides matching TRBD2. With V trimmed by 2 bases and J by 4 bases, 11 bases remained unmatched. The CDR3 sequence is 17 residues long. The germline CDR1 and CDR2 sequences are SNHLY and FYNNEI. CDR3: CASSEWVAGPGADTQYF. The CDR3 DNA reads TGTGCCAGCAGTGAATGGGTAGCGGGACCCGGGGCAGATACGCAGTATTTT.

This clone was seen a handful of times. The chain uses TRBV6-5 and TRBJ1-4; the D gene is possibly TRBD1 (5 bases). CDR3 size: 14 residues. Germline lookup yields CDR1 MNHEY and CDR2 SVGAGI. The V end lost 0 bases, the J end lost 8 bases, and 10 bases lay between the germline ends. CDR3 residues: CASSYSTREEKLFF. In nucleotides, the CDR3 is TGTGCCAGCAGTTACTCGACCAGGGAAGAAAAACTGTTTTTT.

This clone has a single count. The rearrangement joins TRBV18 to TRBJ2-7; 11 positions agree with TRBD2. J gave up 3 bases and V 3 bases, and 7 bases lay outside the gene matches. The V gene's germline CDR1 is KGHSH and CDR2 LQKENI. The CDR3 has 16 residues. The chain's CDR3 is CASSPPGTSGNYEQYF. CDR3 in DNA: TGTGCCAGCTCACCTCCCGGGACTAGCGGTAACTACGAGCAGTACTTC.

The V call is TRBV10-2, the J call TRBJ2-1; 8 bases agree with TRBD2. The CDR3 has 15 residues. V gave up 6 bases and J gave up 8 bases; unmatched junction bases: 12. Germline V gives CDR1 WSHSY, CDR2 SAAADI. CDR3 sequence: CASRGGTGGHDEQFF. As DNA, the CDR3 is TGCGCCAGCAGGGGGGGCACGGGGGGGCATGATGAGCAGTTCTTC.

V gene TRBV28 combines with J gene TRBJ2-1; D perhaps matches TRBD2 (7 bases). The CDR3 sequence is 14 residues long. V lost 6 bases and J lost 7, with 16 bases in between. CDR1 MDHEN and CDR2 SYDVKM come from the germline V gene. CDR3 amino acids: CASRGGEWRNEQFF. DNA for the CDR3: TGTGCCAGCAGAGGGGGGGAGTGGCGTAATGAGCAGTTCTTC.

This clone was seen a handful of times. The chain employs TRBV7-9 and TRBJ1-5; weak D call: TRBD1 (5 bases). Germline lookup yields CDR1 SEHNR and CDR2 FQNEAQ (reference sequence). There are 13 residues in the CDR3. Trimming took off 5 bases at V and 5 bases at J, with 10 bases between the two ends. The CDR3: CASSRQGYQPQHF. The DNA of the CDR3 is TGTGCCAGCAGCCGGCAGGGATATCAGCCCCAGCATTTT.

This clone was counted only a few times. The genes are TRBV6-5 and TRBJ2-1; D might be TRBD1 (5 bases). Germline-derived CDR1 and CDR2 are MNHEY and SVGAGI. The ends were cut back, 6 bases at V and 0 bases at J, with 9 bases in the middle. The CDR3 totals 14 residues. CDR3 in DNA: TGTGCCAGCAGCCGACAGTCCTCCTACAATGAGCAGTTCTTC. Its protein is CASSRQSSYNEQFF.

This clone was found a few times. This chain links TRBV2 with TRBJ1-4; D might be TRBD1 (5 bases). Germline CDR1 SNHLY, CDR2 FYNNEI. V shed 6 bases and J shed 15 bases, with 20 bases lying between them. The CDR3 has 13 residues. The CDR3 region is CASRGQVGVSVFF. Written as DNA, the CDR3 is TGTGCCAGCAGAGGACAAGTCGGTGTTTCGGTGTTTTTT.

As DNA, the CDR3 is TGTGCCATCAGTAACTCAGGGGGAGATCAGCCCCAGCATTTT. This gives the protein CAISNSGGDQPQHF. V gene TRBV10-3 combines with J gene TRBJ1-5; TRBD1 aligns across 7 bases. The V segment lost 5 bases and the J segment 5 bases; nucleotides outside the gene matches: 6. CDR3 length: 14 amino acids. Looked up from germline, CDR1 is ENHRY and CDR2 is SYGVKD.

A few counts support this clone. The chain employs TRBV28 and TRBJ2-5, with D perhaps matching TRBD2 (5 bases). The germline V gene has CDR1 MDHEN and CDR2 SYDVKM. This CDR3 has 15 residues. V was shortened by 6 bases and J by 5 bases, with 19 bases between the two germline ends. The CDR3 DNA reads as TGTGCCAGCAGCCAAAGTGCCGGGTGGAGGGAGACCCAGTACTTC. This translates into CASSQSAGWRETQYF.

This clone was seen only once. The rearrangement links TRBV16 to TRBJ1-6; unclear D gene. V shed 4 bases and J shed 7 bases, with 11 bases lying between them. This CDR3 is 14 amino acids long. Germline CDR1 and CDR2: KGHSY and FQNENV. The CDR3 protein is CASSPLPGNSPLHF. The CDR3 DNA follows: TGTGCCAGCAGCCCCCTCCCGGGGAATTCACCCCTCCACTTT. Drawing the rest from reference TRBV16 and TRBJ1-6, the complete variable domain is GEEVAQTPKHLVRGEGQKAKLYCAPIKGHSYVFWYQQVLKNEFKFLISFQNENVFDETGMPKERFSAKCLPNSPCSLEIQATKLEDSAVYFCASSPLPGNSPLHFGNGTRLTVT.

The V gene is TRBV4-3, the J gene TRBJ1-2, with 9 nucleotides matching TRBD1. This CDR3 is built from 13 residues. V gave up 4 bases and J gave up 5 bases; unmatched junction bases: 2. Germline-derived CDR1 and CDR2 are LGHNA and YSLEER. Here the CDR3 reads CASSPDRGYGYTF. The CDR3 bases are TGCGCCAGCAGCCCCGACAGGGGGTATGGCTACACCTTC.

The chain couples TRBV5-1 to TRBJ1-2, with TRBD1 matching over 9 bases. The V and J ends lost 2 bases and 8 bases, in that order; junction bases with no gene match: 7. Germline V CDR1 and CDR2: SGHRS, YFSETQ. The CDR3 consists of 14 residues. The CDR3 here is CASSFRDRAVGYTF. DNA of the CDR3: TGCGCCAGCAGCTTTAGGGACAGGGCGGTCGGCTACACCTTC.

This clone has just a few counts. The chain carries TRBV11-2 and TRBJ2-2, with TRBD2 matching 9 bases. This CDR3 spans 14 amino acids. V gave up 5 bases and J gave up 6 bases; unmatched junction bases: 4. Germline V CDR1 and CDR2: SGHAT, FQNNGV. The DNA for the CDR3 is TGTGCCAGCAGCGTGACTAGCGGTTCCGGGGAGCTGTTTTTT. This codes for CASSVTSGSGELFF.

The CDR3 reads CASSTGLAGGLQFF. In nucleotides, the CDR3 is TGTGCCAGCAGTACCGGACTAGCGGGAGGACTCCAGTTCTTC. The V gene is TRBV6-6, the J gene TRBJ2-1; 14 positions match TRBD2. From germline, CDR1 is MNHNY and CDR2 SVGAGI (reference sequence). Unmatched junction bases numbered 7, after V lost 5 bases and J lost 13 bases. This CDR3 has 14 amino acids.

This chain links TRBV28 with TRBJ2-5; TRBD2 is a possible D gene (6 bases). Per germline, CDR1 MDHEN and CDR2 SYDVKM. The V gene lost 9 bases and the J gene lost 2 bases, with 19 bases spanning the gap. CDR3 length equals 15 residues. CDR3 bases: TGTGCCAGTTCAAGAGGGCGGGGATCACAAGAGACCCAGTACTTC. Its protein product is CASSRGRGSQETQYF. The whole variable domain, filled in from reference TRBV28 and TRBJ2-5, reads DVKVTQSSRYLVKRTGEKVFLECVQDMDHENMFWYRQDPGLGLRLIYFSYDVKMKEKGDIPEGYSVSREKKERFSLILESASTNQTSMYLCASSRGRGSQETQYFGPGTRLLVL.